This T cell receptor beta chain comes out of a study of identical twins. The CDR3 sequence is 15 residues long. The V and J ends lost 4 bases and 1 base respectively, with 13 bases between them. Germline CDR1 MGHRA, CDR2 YSYEKL. MiXCR was run by TCRdb on the 5' RACE reads, yielding one entry per CDR3 protein. Of around 370,000 distinct CDR3 sequences listed, approximately 8.8% are singletons. This clonotype was seen ten or more times. Input material: naive T cells sorted from blood. The source of this sequence is a woman in her forties or fifties in good health. The chain has TRBV4-1 and TRBJ1-2; possible D gene TRBD1, 5 bases. The CDR3 loop reads CASSPRQTDNYGYTF. As DNA, the CDR3 is TGCGCCAGCAGCCCCCGACAGACCGATAACTATGGCTACACCTTC.